A selection of T cell receptor beta chains follows, all from one sample in a study of blood T cell repertoires in COVID-19. Profiling relied on immunoSEQ multiplex PCR, and the TCRdb table lists in-frame clones only, not all of them. This sample has hundreds of thousands of clones, with around 91% found just once. Sequenced material: PBMCs or T cells enriched from blood (not recorded which). Source of these receptors: a man aged 25 to 40 who had recovered from COVID-19. Both conserved end residues are part of each CDR3. D genes are given only for firm matches. Clone sizes are given selectively: once, few, many, or a class where the clone is expanded.

NA	NA	TRBV7-9	TRBJ2-5	TGTGCCAGCAGCTTGGACAGCCACGGTGGGTGGGAGACCCAGTACTTC	CASSLDSHGGWETQYF
NA	NA	TRBV6-5	TRBJ1-2	TGTGCCAGCCTGGACAGACGAGGCGGCTACACCTTC	CASLDRRGGYTF
once	NA	TRBV5-1	TRBJ2-3	TGCGCCAGCAAGGGGAACAGGATGGATACGCAGTATTTT	CASKGNRMDTQYF
NA	TRBD1	TRBV19	TRBJ2-7	TGTGCCAGTAGTATACGGGACAGGACCTACGAGCAGTACTTC	CASSIRDRTYEQYF
NA	TRBD2	TRBV11-2	TRBJ2-1	TGTGCCAGCAGTTCAGGACTAGGCCGATACAATGAGCAGTTCTTC	CASSSGLGRYNEQFF
NA	TRBD1	TRBV7-6	TRBJ2-2	TGTGCCAGCCGGGACAGGGAGGGCACCGGGGAGCTGTTTTTT	CASRDREGTGELFF
NA	NA	TRBV4-2	TRBJ1-6	TGTGCCAGCAGCCATTTTGCACAGAGCTCCTATAATTCACCCCTCCACTTT	CASSHFAQSSYNSPLHF
NA	TRBD2	TRBV3-1/TRBV3-2	TRBJ2-3	TGTGCCAGCAGCCATTGGACTAGCGGGAACCAGATGGGGGTTTCAGATACGCAGTATTTT	CASSHWTSGNQMGVSDTQYF
NA	TRBD2	TRBV5-8	TRBJ2-3	TGTGCCAGCAGCAGCACCCCAACTAGCGGTCTGGATACGCAGTATTTT	CASSSTPTSGLDTQYF
NA	NA	TRBV5-1	TRBJ1-2	TGCGCCAGCAGCCTAGGACAGTCAGACTTCTATGGCTACACCTTC	CASSLGQSDFYGYTF
NA	TRBD2	TRBV6-1	TRBJ2-2	TGTGCCAGCAGTGCGGGGGGGGAGAACACCGGGGAGCTGTTTTTT	CASSAGGENTGELFF
NA	TRBD1	TRBV5-1	TRBJ2-1	TGCGCCAGCAGCTGGAGACAGGGGGTGCACAATGAGCAGTTCTTC	CASSWRQGVHNEQFF
NA	NA	TRBV11-1	TRBJ2-3	TGTGCCAGCGGTCGGACGGGGATCACAGATACGCAGTATTTT	CASGRTGITDTQYF
NA	NA	TRBV7-3	TRBJ2-1	TGTGCCAGCAGCTTAAATAGGGGCAATGAGCAGTTCTTC	CASSLNRGNEQFF
NA	NA	TRBV28	TRBJ1-6	TGTGCCAGCAGTACCATACAAAACAGTAATTCACCCCTCCACTTT	CASSTIQNSNSPLHF
NA	NA	TRBV5-1	TRBJ2-2	TGCGCCAGCATGGGGAGTTTCACCGGGGAGCTGTTTTTT	CASMGSFTGELFF
NA	TRBD1	TRBV11-2	TRBJ1-1	TGTGCCAGCAGCTTAGGACAGGGGAACACTGAAGCTTTCTTT	CASSLGQGNTEAFF